These 18 T cell receptor beta chains were all obtained from the same sample, sequenced in a study of blood T cell repertoires in COVID-19. Libraries were prepared by immunoSEQ multiplex PCR; TCRdb keeps only in-frame clonotypes and omits some of them. Counted here are fewer than 20,000 clones, over 85% occurring once; the ten biggest clones make up 4.1%. The sample was peripheral blood. The receptors here all came from a woman aged 45-65 years with active COVID-19.

The chain uses TRBV28 and TRBJ1-6; the match to TRBD1 covers 7 bases. Germline assignment: CDR1 MDHEN and CDR2 SYDVKM. The ends lost 3 bases at V and 6 bases at J; junction bases unmatched: 2. This CDR3 comprises 14 residues. This CDR3 is CASSLAGGNSPLHF. CDR3 nucleotides: TGTGCCAGCAGTTTGGCAGGGGGTAATTCACCCCTCCACTTT.

The rearrangement joins TRBV9 to TRBJ2-1, with 7 bases that match TRBD2. The germline V gene has CDR1 SGDLS and CDR2 YYNGEE. The CDR3 covers 15 residues. J gave up 6 bases and V 4 bases, and 10 bases lay outside the gene matches. The CDR3 region is CASSRGDIGVNEQFF. CDR3 bases: TGTGCCAGCAGCCGGGGGGATATCGGGGTCAATGAGCAGTTCTTC.

The chain joins TRBV29-1 to TRBJ2-2; a weak D match, TRBD2 (5 bases). Looked up from germline, CDR1 is SQVTM and CDR2 is ANQGSEA. The CDR3 totals 14 residues. Trimming took 0 bases from V and 3 from J, leaving 8 bases between them. Written as DNA, the CDR3 is TGCAGCGTTGAAGATCGGCGGGACACCGGGGAGCTGTTTTTT. It codes for CSVEDRRDTGELFF.

The chain is built from TRBV6-5 and TRBJ1-4; D unclear. Trimming cost V 0 bases and J 0 bases, with 5 bases left between them. The CDR3 sequence is 15 residues long. Germline V gene lookup returns CDR1 MNHEY and CDR2 SVGAGI. As DNA, the CDR3 is TGTGCCAGCAGTTACTCCCGTGCAACTAATGAAAAACTGTTTTTT. Translated, it gives CASSYSRATNEKLFF.

This rearrangement joins TRBV6-5 to TRBJ1-5, with a tentative D call TRBD1 (5 bases). Trimming removed 6 bases at V and 0 bases at J, with 12 bases between. Germline V CDR1 and CDR2: MNHEY, SVGAGI. There are 15 residues in the CDR3. Here the CDR3 reads CASRAWGRSNQPQHF. The CDR3 DNA sequence: TGTGCCAGCAGGGCCTGGGGCCGTAGCAATCAGCCCCAGCATTTT.

V usage is TRBV10-1 and J usage is TRBJ1-1; 10 nucleotides align to TRBD1. The CDR3 spans 22 residues. V gave up 8 bases and J gave up 0 bases; unmatched junction bases: 27. Germline CDR1 reads WNHNN; CDR2 reads SYGVQD (reference sequence). CDR3 in amino acids: CASHIIHGTGVNWIELNTEAFF. The CDR3 nucleotides read TGCGCCAGCCATATTATTCACGGGACAGGGGTGAATTGGATCGAATTGAACACTGAAGCTTTCTTT.

This sequence joins TRBV5-4 and TRBJ1-2, with D tentatively TRBD1 (6 bases). Per germline, CDR1 SGHNT and CDR2 YYREEE (reference sequence). Trimming stripped 5 bases from V and 4 bases from J, with 21 bases between. The CDR3 extends over 16 amino acids. CDR3 amino acids: CASSGIQRWGPYGYTF. CDR3 in DNA: TGTGCCAGCAGTGGAATCCAACGATGGGGGCCCTATGGCTACACCTTC.

The table lists this clone with a count of one. The chain has TRBV21-1 and TRBJ2-5; TRBD2 is the table's D call, not checked against the DNA. TRBV21-1 is reported as a pseudogene. The CDR3 runs to 14 residues. The CDR3 bases are TGTGCCAGCAGCAAAATCGAGGGCCAAGAGACCCAGTACTTC. Encoded protein: CASSKIEGQETQYF.

Here the CDR3 DNA reads TGTGCCAGCAGCTTAGGGACAGTCTACGAGCAGTACTTC. Translation: CASSLGTVYEQYF. This chain connects TRBV11-2 to TRBJ2-7; perhaps TRBD1 as D (6 bases). The germline gives CDR1 SGHAT, CDR2 FQNNGV. The CDR3 is 13 amino acids. V was cut by 1 base and J by 3 bases, with 7 bases left in between.

V and J are TRBV5-6 and TRBJ1-5, with D possibly TRBD1 on 6 matching bases. Germline V gene data show CDR1 as SGHDT and CDR2 as YYEEEE. Trimming cost V 0 bases and J 1 base, with 11 bases left between them. This CDR3 is 16 amino acids long. The CDR3 region has the DNA TGTGCCAGCAGCTTGGGCGGCCAGGGGAGCAATCAGCCCCAGCATTTT. Its translation: CASSLGGQGSNQPQHF. Full variable domain (outside the CDR3, taken from reference TRBV5-6 and TRBJ1-5): DAGVTQSPTHLIKTRGQQVTLRCSPKSGHDTVSWYQQALGQGPQFIFQYYEEEERQRGNFPDRFSGHQFPNYSSELNVNALLLGDSALYLCASSLGGQGSNQPQHFGDGTRLSIL.

The rearrangement joins TRBV6-5 to TRBJ2-7; TRBD2 matches at 11 bases. The V gene's germline CDR1 is MNHEY and CDR2 SVGAGI. CDR3 length: 13 residues. Germline trimming cut 7 bases from V and 4 bases from J; bases unmatched to any gene: 3. The CDR3 DNA reads TGTGCCAGCATAGTAGCGGGAGGGTACGAGCAGTACTTC. Translation gives CASIVAGGYEQYF.

This rearrangement joins TRBV27 to TRBJ2-1; a possible D gene is TRBD2 (6 bases). Germline V gene lookup returns CDR1 MNHEY and CDR2 SMNVEV (reference sequence). CDR3 size: 15 residues. Deletions cut 3 bases from V and 3 bases from J, with 12 bases between. CDR3 region: CASSFGGRYYNEQFF. CDR3 nucleotide sequence: TGTGCCAGCAGTTTTGGAGGGAGATACTACAATGAGCAGTTCTTC.

The CDR3 loop is CASSLLPSSYEQYF. For the CDR3, the DNA is TGTGCCAGCAGCTTACTTCCGAGCTCCTACGAGCAGTACTTC. The chain links TRBV7-9 to TRBJ2-7; D is unclear. There are 14 residues in the CDR3. The germline V and J ends were trimmed by 2 bases and 0 bases, with 8 bases remaining between them. Germline lookup yields CDR1 SEHNR and CDR2 FQNEAQ (reference sequence).

This chain uses TRBV6-5 with TRBJ1-4; 8 nucleotides match TRBD1. Germline CDR1 and CDR2: MNHEY and SVGAGI. The CDR3 extends over 14 amino acids. Trimming removed 6 bases from V and 8 bases from J; junction bases left unmatched: 8. CDR3 residues: CASRRQGRWEKLFF. The CDR3 region has the DNA TGTGCCAGCAGAAGACAGGGGAGGTGGGAAAAACTGTTTTTT.

A word on this clone: One end of the junction is discordant with germline, which a read error may explain. This chain links TRBV3-1 (or the pseudogene TRBV3-2) with TRBJ1-4; D remains unclear. Germline assignment: CDR1 LGHDT and CDR2 YNNKEL (reference sequence). The CDR3 loop spans 12 amino acids. The CDR3 spells CASSHLREKMFF. The CDR3 DNA reads TGTGCCAGCAGCCATCTCCGGGAAAAAATGTTTTTT.

The chain combines TRBV10-3 with TRBJ2-7, with 7 nucleotides matching TRBD2. J gave up 1 base and V 3 bases, and 3 bases lay outside the gene matches. CDR3 length: 14 amino acids. From germline, CDR1 is ENHRY and CDR2 SYGVKD. CDR3 DNA: TGTGCCATCAGTGAACAAGCGGGATCCTACGAGCAGTACTTC. Translating gives CAISEQAGSYEQYF.

V and J are TRBV27 and TRBJ2-3, with a weak D call TRBD1 (5 bases). The CDR3 is made up of 11 amino acids. Trimming stripped 5 bases from V and 9 bases from J, with 9 bases between. The germline V gene encodes CDR1 MNHEY and CDR2 SMNVEV (reference sequence). CDR3 nucleotide sequence: TGTGCCAGCAGTCCAACAGGAACGCAGTATTTT. Its translation: CASSPTGTQYF.

In this sample, this clone turned up once. The chain carries TRBV2 and TRBJ1-5, with D maybe TRBD1 (6 bases). CDR3 length equals 18 residues. V shed 1 base and J shed 2 bases, with 18 bases lying between them. In germline, CDR1 is SNHLY, CDR2 FYNNEI. CDR3 in amino acids: CASSEGRRQGLGNQPQHF. The CDR3 DNA follows: TGTGCCAGCAGTGAAGGTCGGCGGCAGGGGCTGGGCAATCAGCCCCAGCATTTT. The complete variable domain, with remaining parts taken from reference TRBV2 and TRBJ1-5, reads EPEVTQTPSHQVTQMGQEVILRCVPISNHLYFYWYRQILGQKVEFLVSFYNNEISEKSEIFDDQFSVERPDGSNFTLKIRSTKLEDSAMYFCASSEGRRQGLGNQPQHFGDGTRLSIL.